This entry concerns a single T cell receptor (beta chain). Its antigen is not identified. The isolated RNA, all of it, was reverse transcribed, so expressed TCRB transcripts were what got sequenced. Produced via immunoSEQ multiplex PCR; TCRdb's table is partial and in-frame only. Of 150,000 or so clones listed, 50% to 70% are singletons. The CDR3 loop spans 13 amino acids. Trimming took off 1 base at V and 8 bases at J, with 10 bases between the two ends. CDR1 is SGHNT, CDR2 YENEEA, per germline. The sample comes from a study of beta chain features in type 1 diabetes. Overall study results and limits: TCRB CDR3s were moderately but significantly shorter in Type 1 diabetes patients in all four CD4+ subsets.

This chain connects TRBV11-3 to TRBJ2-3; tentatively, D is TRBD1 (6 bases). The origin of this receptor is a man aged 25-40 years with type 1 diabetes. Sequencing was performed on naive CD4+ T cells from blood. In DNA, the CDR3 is TGTGCCAGCAGCTTAGCGGACAGTACTACGCAGTATTTT. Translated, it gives CASSLADSTTQYF.